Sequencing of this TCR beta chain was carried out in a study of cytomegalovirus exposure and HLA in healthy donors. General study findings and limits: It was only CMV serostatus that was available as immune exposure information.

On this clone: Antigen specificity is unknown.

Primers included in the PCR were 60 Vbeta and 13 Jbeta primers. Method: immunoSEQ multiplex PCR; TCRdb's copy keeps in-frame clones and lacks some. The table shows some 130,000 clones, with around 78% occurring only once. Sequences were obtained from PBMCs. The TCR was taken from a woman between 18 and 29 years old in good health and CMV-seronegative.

The CDR3, as DNA: TGTGCCAGCAGTGAAGGGGATGGGGGGGGAAACACCATATATTTT. This translates into CASSEGDGGGNTIYF. The gene calls are TRBV6-1 and TRBJ1-3; D is perhaps TRBD1 (5 bases). Trimming pared 1 base from V and 4 bases from J, leaving 11 bases between. CDR3 length: 15 residues. Germline V gives CDR1 MNHNS, CDR2 SASEGT.